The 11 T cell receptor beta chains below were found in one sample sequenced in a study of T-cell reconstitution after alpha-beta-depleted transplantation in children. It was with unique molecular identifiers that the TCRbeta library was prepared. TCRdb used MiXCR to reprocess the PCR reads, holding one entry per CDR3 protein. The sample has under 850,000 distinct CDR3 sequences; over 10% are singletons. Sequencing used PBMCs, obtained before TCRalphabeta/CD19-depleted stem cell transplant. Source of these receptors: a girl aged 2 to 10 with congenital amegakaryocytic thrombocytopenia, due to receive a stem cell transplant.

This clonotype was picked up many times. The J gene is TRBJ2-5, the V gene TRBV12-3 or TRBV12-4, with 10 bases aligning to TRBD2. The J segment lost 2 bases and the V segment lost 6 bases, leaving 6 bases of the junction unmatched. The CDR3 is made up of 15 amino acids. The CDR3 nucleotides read TGTGCCAGCAGCAGGACTAGCGGAAATCAAGAGACCCAGTACTTC. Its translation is CASSRTSGNQETQYF.

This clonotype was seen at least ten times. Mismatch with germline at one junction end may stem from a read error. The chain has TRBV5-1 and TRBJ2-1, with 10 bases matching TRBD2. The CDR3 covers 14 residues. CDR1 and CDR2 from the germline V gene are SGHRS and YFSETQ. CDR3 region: CASSPGTSDNEQFF. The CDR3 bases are TGTGCCAGCAGCCCCGGGACTAGCGACAATGAGCAGTTCTTC.

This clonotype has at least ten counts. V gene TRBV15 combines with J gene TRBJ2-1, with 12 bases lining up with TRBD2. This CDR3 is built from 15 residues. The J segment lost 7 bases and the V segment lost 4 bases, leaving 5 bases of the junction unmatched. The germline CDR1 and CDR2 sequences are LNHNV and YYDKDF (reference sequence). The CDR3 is CATSIGLAGLNEQFF. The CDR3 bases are TGTGCCACCAGCATCGGACTAGCGGGATTGAATGAGCAGTTCTTC.

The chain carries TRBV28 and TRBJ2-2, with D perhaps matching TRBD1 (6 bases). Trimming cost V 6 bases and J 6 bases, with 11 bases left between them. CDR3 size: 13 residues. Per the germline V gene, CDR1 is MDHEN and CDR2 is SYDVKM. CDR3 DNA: TGTGCCAGCAGACAGGGTGGGGCCGGGGAGCTGTTTTTT. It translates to CASRQGGAGELFF.

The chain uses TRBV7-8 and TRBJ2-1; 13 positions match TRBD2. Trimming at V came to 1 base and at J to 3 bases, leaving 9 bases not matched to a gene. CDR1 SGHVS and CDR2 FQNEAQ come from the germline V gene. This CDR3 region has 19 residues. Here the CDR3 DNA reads TGTGCCAGCAGCTTAGTTGTCGGACTAGCGGGAGTTGGCTACAATGAGCAGTTCTTC. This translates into CASSLVVGLAGVGYNEQFF.

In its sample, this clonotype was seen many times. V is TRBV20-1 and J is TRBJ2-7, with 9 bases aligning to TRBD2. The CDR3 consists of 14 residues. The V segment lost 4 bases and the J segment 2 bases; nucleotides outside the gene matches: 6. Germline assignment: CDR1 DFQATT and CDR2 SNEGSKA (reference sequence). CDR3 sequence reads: CSAMGASGTYEQYF. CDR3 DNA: TGCAGTGCTATGGGTGCTAGCGGGACCTACGAGCAGTACTTC.

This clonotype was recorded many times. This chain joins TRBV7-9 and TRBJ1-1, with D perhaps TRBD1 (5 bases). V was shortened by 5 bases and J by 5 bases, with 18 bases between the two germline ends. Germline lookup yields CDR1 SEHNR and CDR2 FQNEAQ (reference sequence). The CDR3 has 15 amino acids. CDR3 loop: CASSPFSGGGTEAFF. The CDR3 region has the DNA TGTGCCAGCAGCCCGTTTTCGGGCGGGGGAACTGAAGCTTTCTTT. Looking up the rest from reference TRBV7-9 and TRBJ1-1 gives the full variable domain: DTGVSQNPRHKITKRGQNVTFRCDPISEHNRLYWYRQTLGQGPEFLTYFQNEAQLEKSRLLSDRFSAERPKGSFSTLEIQRTEQGDSAMYLCASSPFSGGGTEAFFGQGTRLTVV.

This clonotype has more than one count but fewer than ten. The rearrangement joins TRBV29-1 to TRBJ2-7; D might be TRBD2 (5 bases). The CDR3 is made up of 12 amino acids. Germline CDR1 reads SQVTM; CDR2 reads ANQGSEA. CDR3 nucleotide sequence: TGCAGGCGTGCAGCGGTTAGGAGCGGGCAGTACTTC. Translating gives CRRAAVRSGQYF.

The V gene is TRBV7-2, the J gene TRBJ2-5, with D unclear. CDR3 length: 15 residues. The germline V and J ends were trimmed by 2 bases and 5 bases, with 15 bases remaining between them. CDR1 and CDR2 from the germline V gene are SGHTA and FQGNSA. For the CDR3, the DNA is TGTGCCAGCAGCTTAATGGCTGGGATTCACGAGACCCAGTACTTC. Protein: CASSLMAGIHETQYF.

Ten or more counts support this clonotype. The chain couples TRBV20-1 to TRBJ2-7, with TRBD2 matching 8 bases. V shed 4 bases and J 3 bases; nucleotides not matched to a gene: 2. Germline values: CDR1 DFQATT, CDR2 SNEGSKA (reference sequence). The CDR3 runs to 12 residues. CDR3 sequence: CSATGTSYEQYF. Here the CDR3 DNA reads TGCAGTGCTACTGGGACTAGCTACGAGCAGTACTTC.

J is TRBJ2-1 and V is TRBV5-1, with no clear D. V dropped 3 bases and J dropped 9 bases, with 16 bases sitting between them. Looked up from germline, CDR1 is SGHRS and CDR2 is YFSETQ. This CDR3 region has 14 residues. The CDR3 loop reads CASSSARASGEQFF. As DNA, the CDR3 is TGCGCCAGCAGCTCGGCACGGGCTTCTGGTGAGCAGTTCTTC.